This TCR beta chain stems from a study of CD8 T cells in ankylosing spondylitis (TCRdb year 2017). Some background on the complete study: The study set out to find disease-linked TCR variants by profiling T cell receptor beta repertoires in ankylosing spondylitis patients and healthy donors. The full study cohort was made up of 20 to 25 ankylosing spondylitis patients and approximately 100 healthy donors. Peripheral blood was sampled, and synovial fluid was additionally collected from ankylosing spondylitis patients. Broader findings and caveats from the paper: The disease-linked clones had a CD8+ phenotype and were found at relatively low frequencies in peripheral blood. Some motif variants were previously reported in synovial fluid and blood of reactive arthritis patients, suggesting common disease-initiation mechanisms. A TCR beta motif of about eight highly homologous amino acid variants appeared characteristic of blood from ankylosing spondylitis patients. Significant enrichment of the disease-linked clones was reported in matched synovial fluid samples from ankylosing spondylitis patients.

V and J lose 0 bases and 3 bases, and a span of 7 bases separates them. CDR1 DFQATT and CDR2 SNEGSKA were looked up in the germline V gene (reference sequence). The CDR3 sequence holds 13 residues, the cysteine and phenylalanine included. The only DNA kept is the CDR3, 39 bases in frame from the first base. In this sample, this clonotype turned up many times. Its binding antigen is unknown. Qualities for individual bases were not recorded, and no much larger clone is one base off. The sequencer listed for this sample is Illumina HiSeq 2500. TCR beta libraries were prepared by quantitative 5'-RACE with molecular barcodes. The study's processing was this. A new computational method based on a probabilistic model of VDJ rearrangement was used to identify disease-linked TCR variants. TCRdb reprocessing: public reads trimmed at Q25 with fastp, clones called with MiXCR, in-frame beta chains kept. Every entry covers one CDR3 protein and lists the most common genes and DNA from its rows. The V and J calls here are based on TCRdb, not the publication. The sample table contains about 140,000 distinct CDR3 sequences; only one count was recorded for roughly 6.6% of them. 9.5% to 15% of the sample comes from the top ten.

This sequence originates from a female donor with ankylosing spondylitis or in good health (not recorded which). This chain is built from TRBV20-1 and TRBJ2-3; no D gene call is confident. What was sequenced was blood, either unsorted or a sorted T cell fraction (not recorded which). The CDR3 reads CSAREPRTDTQYF. The DNA sequence follows: TGCAGTGCTAGAGAACCCAGGACAGATACGCAGTATTTT.